Following are 8 T cell receptor beta chains from one sample sequenced in a study of T cells in Graves' hyperthyroidism and ophthalmopathy. Amplified TCR beta CDR3 regions derived from RNA transcripts. An initial round of RT-PCR targeting the TCR CDR3 relied on the HTBI primer set. TCRdb called the multiplex PCR reads again in MiXCR, with one record for every CDR3 protein. In the table there are roughly 720,000 distinct CDR3 sequences, roughly 17% of which are singletons. The sample was blood. The receptors come from a man aged 50-59 years with Graves' hyperthyroidism.

V and J are TRBV18 and TRBJ1-4; the D gene is possibly TRBD1 (5 bases). Germline lookup yields CDR1 KGHSH and CDR2 LQKENI. This CDR3 contains 16 residues. V gave up 0 bases and J gave up 3 bases, with 11 bases separating them. CDR3: CASSPPRVGANEKLFF. Written as DNA, the CDR3 is TGTGCCAGCTCACCACCCAGGGTCGGGGCTAATGAAAAACTGTTTTTT.

This clonotype has a count of ten or more. The chain combines TRBV7-9 with TRBJ2-5; D is unresolved. V lost 5 bases and J lost 4, with 20 bases in between. Germline V gene lookup returns CDR1 SEHNR and CDR2 FQNEAQ (reference sequence). The CDR3 loop spans 16 amino acids. CDR3 sequence reads: CASSTSGSRQTETQYF. The CDR3, as DNA: TGTGCCAGCAGCACCTCTGGGTCCCGCCAGACAGAGACCCAGTACTTC.

The V call is TRBV6-1, the J call TRBJ1-4; 9 bases agree with TRBD1. Germline CDR1 and CDR2: MNHNS and SASEGT. The CDR3 length is 15 residues. Trimming removed 5 bases from V and 8 bases from J; junction bases left unmatched: 9. CDR3 residues: CASSTSGTGNEKLFF. DNA for the CDR3: TGTGCCAGCAGTACATCCGGGACAGGGAACGAAAAACTGTTTTTT.

This clonotype was counted a few times. The chain carries TRBV29-1 and TRBJ1-1, with a weak D call TRBD1 (5 bases). The CDR3 spans 12 residues. The germline V gene has CDR1 SQVTM and CDR2 ANQGSEA. V was trimmed by 6 bases and J by 5 bases, leaving 13 bases between them. The CDR3 region has the DNA TGCAGCGTGGCCCCCCAGGGAACTGAAGCTTTCTTT. Residues: CSVAPQGTEAFF.

The table lists this clonotype with many counts. The rearrangement links TRBV12-3 or TRBV12-4 to TRBJ2-7, with TRBD1 matching over 8 bases. V lost 4 bases, J lost 4 bases, and 6 bases stayed unmatched. This CDR3 contains 14 residues. The CDR3 is CASSSDRVLYEQYF. The CDR3 DNA reads as TGTGCCAGCAGTTCGGACAGGGTTCTTTACGAGCAGTACTTC.

This clonotype was counted only a few times. This CDR3 reads CASSLWGTGREQYF. DNA of the CDR3: TGTGCCAGCAGTTTATGGGGGACAGGGCGGGAGCAGTACTTC. The V call is TRBV28, the J call TRBJ2-7; TRBD1 matches at 9 bases. CDR1 and CDR2 from the germline V gene are MDHEN and SYDVKM. This CDR3 has 14 residues. Trimming took 0 bases from V and 7 from J; bases not matched to a gene: 4.

In its sample, this clonotype was seen many times. The rearrangement joins TRBV28 to TRBJ1-1; D call uncertain. CDR1 and CDR2 (germline): MDHEN, SYDVKM. The germline V and J ends were trimmed by 6 bases and 3 bases, with 5 bases remaining between them. The length of the CDR3 is 11 residues. The CDR3 reads CASSPDTEAFF. The CDR3 region has the DNA TGTGCCAGCAGCCCGGACACTGAAGCTTTCTTT.

The genes are TRBV20-1 and TRBJ2-4; no clear D gene. Per germline, CDR1 DFQATT and CDR2 SNEGSKA (reference sequence). V lost 1 base and J 0 bases, leaving 13 bases between the germline ends. This CDR3 region has 16 residues. The CDR3 loop reads CSARVSVRLAKNIQYF. In DNA form, the CDR3 reads TGCAGTGCTAGAGTCTCGGTCAGACTAGCCAAAAACATTCAGTACTTC.